This T cell receptor (beta chain) was recorded in a study of blood T cells in healthy people across ages. Looked up from germline, CDR1 is MNHEY and CDR2 is SVGAGI. CDR3 length equals 16 residues. Trimming shortened V by 5 bases and J by 5 bases, and 19 bases separated the two germline ends. Together with a sample-barcoded 5' primer, a J-beta primer mix was included in a second PCR lasting about 7 to 11 cycles. TCRdb processed the 5' RACE reads anew with MiXCR; each CDR3 protein has one entry. The sample contains about 1.8 million distinct CDR3 sequences, around 48% of which appear only once. The sequence came from a woman in her 40s in good health. The V gene is TRBV6-5, the J gene TRBJ1-5, with TRBD1 as a possible D gene (5 bases). Sequences were obtained from blood. CDR3 bases: TGTGCCAGCAGTCGCCTCCGCAGTTTGGGGGATCAGCCCCAGCATTTT. Translating it yields CASSRLRSLGDQPQHF.